This T cell receptor (beta chain) was sequenced in a study of blood T cells in healthy people across ages. This CDR3 spans 15 amino acids. CDR1 is DFQATT, CDR2 SNEGSKA, per germline (reference sequence). Trimming cost V 7 bases and J 4 bases; bases outside gene matches: 10. The second PCR ran roughly 6 to 11 cycles with a sample-barcoded 5' primer and J-beta primers. TCRdb reprocessed the 5' RACE reads with MiXCR, giving one entry per CDR3 protein. This sample has roughly 1.4 million distinct CDR3 sequences, with approximately 59% found just once. In its sample, this clonotype was seen a few times. The origin of this receptor is a man aged 18 to 30 in good health. The sample was blood. The chain recombines TRBV20-1 with TRBJ1-2, with 12 bases identical to TRBD1. The CDR3 region has the DNA TGCAGTGTTCCGGGACAGGGGGCTCCTTTCTATGGCTACACCTTC. This gives the protein CSVPGQGAPFYGYTF.